This TCR beta chain was captured in a study of cytomegalovirus exposure and HLA in healthy donors. 13 Jbeta primers and 60 Vbeta primers were used for the PCR. The assay was immunoSEQ multiplex PCR, and TCRdb's table has in-frame clones only and misses some. The sample yields 200,000 to 250,000 clones, more than 75% seen once. The length of the CDR3 is 14 residues. Losses at the gene ends were 3 bases for V and 2 bases for J; bases not matched to a gene: 2. Germline loops: CDR1 SGHTA, CDR2 FQGTGA. Sample: PBMCs. The clonotype comes from a human donor in good health. The chain couples TRBV7-3 to TRBJ2-3, with TRBD1 identical over 7 bases. CDR3 sequence: CASSLTGTTDTQYF. Written as DNA, the CDR3 is TGTGCCAGCAGCTTGACAGGGACCACAGATACGCAGTATTTT.